This entry describes one TCR beta chain. The data derive from a study of blood T cell repertoires in COVID-19. The overall study: The cDNA or gDNA used as material had been derived from T cells, B-cell-depleted T cells, or PBMCs.

CDR3 length: 15 amino acids. Trimming stripped 6 bases from V and 2 bases from J, with 16 bases between. Germline-derived CDR1 and CDR2 are SGHVS and FQNEAQ. Original processing methods: Amplification from reference gene primers served as the basis for estimated nucleated cell counts. The repertoire was sequenced with immunoSEQ multiplex PCR; TCRdb's copy has only in-frame clones and lacks some. D and trimming come from the DNA, and the V and J calls and clone size come from that table. The repertoire holds some 350,000 clones, with around 87% as singletons. This chain connects TRBV7-8 to TRBJ1-2; TRBD1 is a possible D gene (6 bases). The receptor was derived from a human donor in a cohort sampled during active COVID-19. Sequencing used peripheral blood. CDR3 sequence reads: CASSYDDRRNYGYTF. The CDR3 DNA is TGTGCCAGCAGTTACGACGACAGGCGGAACTATGGCTACACCTTC.